This TCR beta chain was sequenced in a study of beta chain features in type 1 diabetes. Across the study: Across all samples, some 110 million sorted cells were examined.

The table lists this clone with a few counts. The CDR3 totals 12 residues. Germline CDR1 reads SGHAT; CDR2 reads FQNNGV. Reverse transcription of all isolated RNA meant that expressed TCRB transcripts were sequenced. Data came from immunoSEQ multiplex PCR; TCRdb stores just in-frame clones and leaves some out. The table includes some 150,000 clones, over 8.5% detected once. This chain links TRBV11-2 with TRBJ2-7, with D possibly matching TRBD1 (7 bases). The TCR was taken from a young man in good health. Specimen: central memory CD4+ T cells from blood. DNA for the CDR3: TGTGCCAGCAGTCACCCCGGGGGACAGATCACGGTC. Its translation: CASSHPGGQITV.